This T cell receptor beta chain was profiled in a study of tumor-infiltrating lymphocytes in primary liver carcinoma. Study at large: The patients comprised men and women between the ages of 30 and 69 years. Overall study results and limits: Samples were bulk unsorted, so CD4+ and CD8+ repertoires were not compared.

V was clipped by 4 bases and J by 4 bases, with 12 bases between them. The germline gives CDR1 LGHNA, CDR2 YNFKEQ. The CDR3 sequence is 14 residues long. This clonotype occurred many times. Its target is not known. From 450 to 550 ng total RNA, TCR beta cDNA was generated with a primer in the constant region. What produced the TCR beta libraries was three nested multiplex PCR rounds using slightly modified ARM-PCR. Researchers ran the first two PCR rounds for approximately 10 cycles each with TRBV1-TRBV30 forward primers and a C-beta reverse primer. A single record per CDR3 protein comes from TCRdb applying MiXCR to the multiplex PCR reads. The sample yields approximately 310,000 distinct CDR3 sequences, around three fifths seen once. Blood RNA came from unsorted whole blood; germline DNA was also extracted.

This chain uses TRBV4-2 with TRBJ2-3; D uncertain. The receptor comes from a man aged 40-49 years with primary liver carcinoma and hepatitis B virus infection. Sequenced input: peripheral blood. The DNA of the CDR3 is TGTGCCAGCAGCCCCGGACCAGACTCAGATACGCAGTATTTT. It translates to CASSPGPDSDTQYF.